The clone carrying this T cell receptor beta chain came up many times. The entry originates in a study of T cells after yellow fever vaccination. Study-wide background: Where fractions had low cell numbers, libraries were prepared from them with the SMART-Seq v4 Ultra Low Input RNA kit.

The CDR3 consists of 16 residues. CDR1 is SGHDT, CDR2 YYEEEE, per germline. With 4 bases clipped from V and 3 bases from J, the junction kept 12 bases outside the gene matches. Generation of TCR cDNA used 5'RACE template switching (which added a universal primer site and UMIs). TCRdb processed the 5' RACE reads anew with MiXCR; each CDR3 protein has one entry. The sample includes more than 200,000 distinct CDR3 sequences, approximately 3.8% of them seen just once. The chain links TRBV5-6 to TRBJ1-1, with 7 bases that match TRBD1. Sequences were derived from PBMCs, sampled 15 days after the yellow fever booster vaccination. The sequence derives from a man aged 18 to 29 who received the YFV17D yellow fever vaccine. The CDR3 DNA reads as TGTGCCAGCAGCCCCGACGGGGGCACAGGGGACACTGAAGCTTTCTTT. It codes for CASSPDGGTGDTEAFF.